This entry features one TCR beta chain sequence. The antigen remains unidentified. Primers for the PCR totalled 60 Vbeta and 13 Jbeta. Clones were sequenced by immunoSEQ multiplex PCR, and TCRdb holds only the in-frame ones, with some missing. Here the sample spans nearly 200,000 clones, around 87% being singletons. The sample originates from a study of cytomegalovirus exposure and HLA in healthy donors. Study findings and constraints: The dataset shows that most TCR sequences were rare, while some public TCRs occurred in many donors. A few of the chains that were CMV-associated were confirmed in vitro to be specific for CMV antigens. According to the study, roughly 160 TCR beta chains were cytomegalovirus-associated. Based on reports, TCR beta sequences accurately predicted HLA-A and HLA-B alleles for most subjects.

The CDR3 sequence is 15 residues long. Germline-derived CDR1 and CDR2 are MNHNY and SVGAGI (reference sequence). Between the trimmed V and J ends, which lost 0 bases and 4 bases, there was a span of 12 bases. Sequenced input: PBMCs. The rearrangement links TRBV6-6 to TRBJ1-2; D unclear. The clonotype comes from a man aged 25-45 years in good health and CMV-seronegative. CDR3 residues: CASSYSSTETYGYTF. The CDR3 bases are TGTGCCAGCAGTTACTCGAGTACAGAGACCTATGGCTACACCTTC.